Listed here is a single TCR beta chain. Recovery among Cohort 3 donors was established by two negative PCRs, clearance, or symptom resolution. The data stem from a study of blood T cell repertoires in COVID-19. Trimming stripped 3 bases from V and 0 bases from J, with 5 bases between. This CDR3 comprises 14 residues. Germline CDR1 and CDR2: LGHNA and YNFKEQ. Profiling relied on immunoSEQ multiplex PCR, and the TCRdb table lists in-frame clones only, not all of them. The data contain fewer than 300,000 clones, around 89% of them singletons. The TCR was taken from a man in his forties who had recovered from COVID-19. What was sequenced was PBMCs or T cells enriched from blood (not recorded which). This rearrangement joins TRBV4-2 to TRBJ1-4; D ambiguous. CDR3 sequence: CASSHYSTNEKLFF. CDR3 bases: TGTGCCAGCAGCCACTATTCAACTAATGAAAAACTGTTTTTT.